This T cell receptor beta chain emerged from a study of blood T cell repertoires in COVID-19. The CDR3 consists of 15 residues. CDR1 KGHDR and CDR2 SFDVKD come from the germline V gene. The V segment lost 9 bases and the J segment 1 base; nucleotides outside the gene matches: 7. TCRdb keeps only in-frame clones here, not all; method: immunoSEQ multiplex PCR. The sample consists of 70,000 to 95,000 clones, roughly four fifths of them appearing once. The V call is TRBV24-1, the J call TRBJ2-3; the match to TRBD1 covers 9 bases. The clonotype was recovered from a woman aged 60-75 years with acute or convalescent COVID-19. The sequenced sample was peripheral blood. The CDR3 nucleotides read TGTGCCACCTCTCACCGGGACAGGGGCACAGATACGCAGTATTTT. This gives the protein CATSHRDRGTDTQYF.